This T cell receptor beta chain was captured by sequencing in a study of blood T cell repertoires in COVID-19. Study at large: PBMCs, B-cell-depleted T cells, or T cells provided the cDNA or gDNA that made up the material.

The CDR3 covers 15 residues. The junction had 3 bases not matched to a gene; V was cut back by 3 bases and J by 3 bases. The germline gives CDR1 SGHNT, CDR2 YENEEA. The repertoire was sequenced with immunoSEQ multiplex PCR; TCRdb's copy has only in-frame clones and lacks some. The data hold 250,000 to 350,000 clones, with about 85% observed a single time. Followed over time, Seattle patients had been enrolled while infection was active. The chain joins TRBV11-3 to TRBJ2-2, with TRBD1 matching over 8 bases. The TCR sequence derives from a human donor with COVID-19, enrolled during active disease. The donor label of this sample is uncertain. Source material: peripheral blood. This CDR3 is CASSFGTGYTGELFF. The DNA of the CDR3 is TGTGCCAGCAGCTTTGGGACAGGCTACACCGGGGAGCTGTTTTTT. The whole variable domain, filled in from reference TRBV11-3 and TRBJ2-2, reads EAGVVQSPRYKIIEKKQPVAFWCNPISGHNTLYWYLQNLGQGPELLIRYENEEAVDDSQLPKDRFSAERLKGVDSTLKIQPAELGDSAVYLCASSFGTGYTGELFFGEGSRLTVL.